A single sample is the source of the 17 T cell receptor beta chains below, sequenced in a study of T-cell reconstitution after alpha-beta-depleted transplantation in children. It was with unique molecular identifiers that the TCRbeta library was prepared. From the PCR reads, TCRdb called clonotypes with MiXCR, one entry per CDR3 protein. The repertoire consists of fewer than 550,000 distinct CDR3 sequences, with 10% occurring once and the leading ten covering around 2%. Sequenced here: PBMCs, sampled before TCRalphabeta/CD19-depleted stem cell transplant. Receptor source: a child aged 2 to 10 with inherited bone marrow failure, due to receive a stem cell transplant.

This clonotype was picked up many times. The gene calls are TRBV5-5 and TRBJ2-7, with 9 positions matching TRBD2. Germline CDR1 reads SGHKS; CDR2 reads YYEKEE (reference sequence). Trimming removed 4 bases from V and 5 bases from J; junction bases left unmatched: 10. This CDR3 spans 15 amino acids. CDR3 in DNA: TGTGCCAGCAGCCGACCTGGCGGGAGGGCCCACGAGCAGTACTTC. Its protein is CASSRPGGRAHEQYF.

Ten or more counts support this clonotype. The chain combines TRBV29-1 with TRBJ1-1; tentatively, D is TRBD1 (5 bases). Germline lookup yields CDR1 SQVTM and CDR2 ANQGSEA. Deletions cut 0 bases from V and 6 bases from J, with 11 bases between. This CDR3 has 13 residues. CDR3 amino acids: CSVEEPRGPEAFF. The CDR3 DNA is TGCAGCGTTGAAGAACCGAGGGGCCCTGAAGCTTTCTTT.

This clonotype was seen at least ten times. The chain has TRBV6-2 or TRBV6-3 and TRBJ2-2, with D perhaps matching TRBD2 (5 bases). Germline-derived CDR1 and CDR2 are MNHEY and SVGEGT. Trimming removed 6 bases at V and 3 bases at J, with 8 bases between. The CDR3 length is 13 residues. CDR3 in amino acids: CASRRADTGELFF. The CDR3 coding sequence is TGTGCCAGCAGGAGGGCTGACACCGGGGAGCTGTTTTTT.

This clonotype showed up many times. The chain carries TRBV6-1 and TRBJ2-7; 9 positions agree with TRBD2. Germline values: CDR1 MNHNS, CDR2 SASEGT. V trimming: 4 bases; J trimming: 5 bases; junction bases outside the gene matches: 9. This CDR3 contains 15 residues. CDR3 residues: CASSALPQREDEQYF. In DNA form, the CDR3 reads TGTGCCAGCAGTGCCCTACCCCAGCGGGAGGACGAGCAGTACTTC.

This clonotype was picked up many times. The chain joins TRBV15 to TRBJ1-1; D gene uncertain. The CDR3 contains 12 residues. V lost 1 base, J lost 7 bases, and 7 bases lay in between. Germline V gene lookup returns CDR1 LNHNV and CDR2 YYDKDF (reference sequence). CDR3: CATSRVAGEAFF. The CDR3 DNA reads as TGTGCCACCAGCAGAGTGGCGGGTGAAGCTTTCTTT.

Many counts were recorded for this clonotype. The chain carries TRBV12-3 or TRBV12-4 and TRBJ2-1; 7 nucleotides match TRBD1. This CDR3 contains 16 residues. The ends lost 5 bases at V and 4 bases at J; junction bases unmatched: 11. CDR3 sequence (DNA): TGTGCCAGCAGTATGACAGGGAAAGGGCCTTACAATGAGCAGTTCTTC. It encodes CASSMTGKGPYNEQFF.

This clonotype was counted at least ten times. This chain links TRBV28 with TRBJ1-2, with unresolved D. V lost 6 bases to trimming and J lost 4 bases, with 12 bases between them. Germline CDR1 reads MDHEN; CDR2 reads SYDVKM. The CDR3 contains 13 residues. The CDR3 DNA reads as TGTGCCAGCAGCCTACCGGGCCCCTATGGCTACACCTTC. It specifies CASSLPGPYGYTF.

This clonotype was seen only a few times. The V call is TRBV18, the J call TRBJ2-7; D gene unclear. Per germline, CDR1 KGHSH and CDR2 LQKENI. V was shortened by 8 bases and J by 1 base, with 9 bases between the two germline ends. The CDR3 is 12 amino acids. CDR3 sequence: CASADPSYEQYF. Here the CDR3 DNA reads TGTGCCAGCGCCGACCCATCCTACGAGCAGTACTTC.

The table lists this clonotype with many counts. V is TRBV4-3 and J is TRBJ2-5; the D gene could be TRBD1 or TRBD2 (5 bases each). This CDR3 has 17 residues. The germline V gene has CDR1 LGHNA and CDR2 YSLEER. The V end lost 4 bases, the J end lost 4 bases, and 22 bases lay between the germline ends. CDR3: CASSPRAGGTQGETQYF. CDR3 sequence (DNA): TGCGCCAGCAGCCCGAGGGCTGGCGGAACCCAGGGAGAGACCCAGTACTTC.

Only a few counts were recorded for this clonotype. This chain uses TRBV18 with TRBJ2-3, with 12 bases matching TRBD2. The CDR3 has 19 residues. Looked up from germline, CDR1 is KGHSH and CDR2 is LQKENI. Germline trimming cut 4 bases from V and 4 bases from J; bases unmatched to any gene: 15. CDR3 in amino acids: CASSHLAGGPSSGPDTQYF. As DNA, the CDR3 is TGTGCCAGCTCACATCTAGCGGGAGGGCCGAGTTCGGGCCCAGATACGCAGTATTTT.

The chain recombines TRBV29-1 with TRBJ2-4; possible D gene TRBD2, 6 bases. CDR3 size: 12 residues. Trimming shortened V by 4 bases and J by 5 bases, and 9 bases separated the two germline ends. CDR1 and CDR2 from the germline V gene are SQVTM and ANQGSEA. The CDR3 DNA reads as TGCAGCGTTGCGGCTAGCGAAAACATTCAGTACTTC. As protein: CSVAASENIQYF. Combining the CDR3 with reference TRBV29-1 and TRBJ2-4 gives the whole variable domain SAVISQKPSRDICQRGTSLTIQCQVDSQVTMMFWYRQQPGQSLTLIATANQGSEATYESGFVIDKFPISRPNLTFSTLTVSNMSPEDSSIYLCSVAASENIQYFGAGTRLSVL.

V usage is TRBV29-1 and J usage is TRBJ2-2; a weak D match, TRBD2 (5 bases). Germline V gene lookup returns CDR1 SQVTM and CDR2 ANQGSEA. This CDR3 contains 15 residues. Trimming pared 4 bases from V and 4 bases from J, leaving 16 bases between. Here the CDR3 reads CSVVNTGGSTGELFF. CDR3 in DNA: TGCAGCGTTGTAAACACGGGTGGGAGCACCGGGGAGCTGTTTTTT.

Many counts were recorded for this clonotype. The chain uses TRBV5-1 and TRBJ2-1; a possible D gene is TRBD1 (6 bases). Germline values: CDR1 SGHRS, CDR2 YFSETQ. V was cut by 4 bases and J by 7 bases, with 9 bases left in between. The CDR3 runs to 12 residues. The CDR3 is CASSTQGNEQFF. CDR3 coding DNA: TGCGCCAGCAGCACCCAGGGGAATGAGCAGTTCTTC. Supplemented by reference TRBV5-1 and TRBJ2-1, the full variable domain reads KAGVTQTPRYLIKTRGQQVTLSCSPISGHRSVSWYQQTPGQGLQFLFEYFSETQRNKGNFPGRFSGRQFSNSRSEMNVSTLELGDSALYLCASSTQGNEQFFGPGTRLTVL.

This clonotype was observed at least ten times. The V gene is TRBV30, the J gene TRBJ2-1, with TRBD2 matching 8 bases. The length of the CDR3 is 14 residues. Germline V gene sequence: CDR1 GTSNPN, CDR2 SVGIG (reference sequence). J gave up 8 bases and V 7 bases, and 13 bases lay outside the gene matches. CDR3 coding DNA: TGTGCCTCCCTCTGGGCGGGAGGTACCTATGAGCAGTTCTTC. This encodes CASLWAGGTYEQFF.

This clonotype was found many times. V is TRBV7-2 and J is TRBJ1-4; unclear D gene. Germline-derived CDR1 and CDR2 are SGHTA and FQGNSA. The V end was cut by 4 bases, the J end by 5 bases, with 11 bases between. The CDR3 has 14 amino acids. As DNA, the CDR3 is TGTGCCAGCAGCTCGAGGCCTTGGAATGAAAAACTGTTTTTT. This gives the protein CASSSRPWNEKLFF.

This clonotype was recorded at least ten times. The rearrangement links TRBV7-9 to TRBJ2-3, with 10 positions matching TRBD1. Germline V gene lookup returns CDR1 SEHNR and CDR2 FQNEAQ (reference sequence). Unmatched junction bases numbered 4, after V lost 3 bases and J lost 1 base. CDR3 length equals 16 residues. CDR3 region: CASSLDRGDGTDTQYF. In nucleotides, the CDR3 is TGTGCCAGCAGCTTGGACAGGGGGGACGGCACAGATACGCAGTATTTT.

This clonotype showed up many times. The chain has TRBV4-3 and TRBJ2-7; D is ambiguous. V gave up 2 bases and J gave up 4 bases, with 18 bases separating them. The germline V gene has CDR1 LGHNA and CDR2 YSLEER. There are 16 residues in the CDR3. The CDR3 sequence: CASSQYSKAQGYEQYF. CDR3 nucleotide sequence: TGCGCCAGCAGCCAATACAGCAAGGCACAAGGGTACGAGCAGTACTTC.